This T cell receptor beta chain was captured in a study of T cell responses to AZD1222 COVID-19 vaccine. Notes on the study in general: CD4 TCRs linked to vaccination spanned spike, dominating at 160-218 and 743-854. In a largely white British group with more females than males, clonal diversity was possibly underestimated. Compared with day 0, the breadth and depth of the Spike-specific TCR repertoire rose significantly after two doses of AZD1222.

Generated by immunoSEQ multiplex PCR, the TCRdb table keeps only in-frame clones and is missing some. The data contain around 120,000 clones, about 91% of them singletons. The CDR3 is 13 residues long. The germline V gene has CDR1 SGHTA and CDR2 FQGTGA. The ends were cut back, 2 bases at V and 0 bases at J, with 4 bases in the middle. As to this clone: Antigen: not known.

The sample was peripheral blood, taken on day 0 of AZD1222 vaccination. This TCR was recovered from an adult in good health. The chain has TRBV7-3 and TRBJ1-1; D is unresolved. The CDR3 nucleotides read TGTGCCAGCAGCTTACAAGTGAACACTGAAGCTTTCTTT. Residues: CASSLQVNTEAFF.